Reported below is one TCR beta chain. The antigen is undetermined. It may be a read error: a sequence one base away is much more abundant. The sample belongs to a study of T cells in Graves' hyperthyroidism and ophthalmopathy. Findings and caveats of the study: The model anticipated ophthalmopathy a median about six months pre-onset. A 13 V-J model separated ophthalmopathy from stable hyperthyroidism.

Stable Graves' hyperthyroidism denoted no ophthalmopathy progression over 18 months. Those with hyperthyroidism were 18 to 65 years old, newly diagnosed, and ill for under 2 months. Amplified TCR beta CDR3 regions came from RNA transcripts. Researchers ran a first-round RT-PCR on the TCR CDR3 using the HTBI primer set. TCRdb used MiXCR to reprocess the multiplex PCR reads, holding one entry per CDR3 protein. The sample holds about 300,000 distinct CDR3 sequences, roughly 17% seen once. The receptor's source is a man between 25 and 39 years old with Graves' hyperthyroidism. Sequencing was performed on blood.

The CDR3 DNA sequence: TGTGCCGGTAATATCGACAACACTGAAGCTTTCTTT. Translating it yields CAGNIDNTEAFF. V gene TRBV19 combines with J gene TRBJ1-1; D not resolved. CDR3 length: 12 amino acids. Germline V gene data show CDR1 as LNHDA and CDR2 as SQIVND (reference sequence). V was shortened by 11 bases and J by 2 bases, with 12 bases between the two germline ends.